A selection of T cell receptor beta chains follows, all from one sample in a study of regulatory T cells in long-lasting Graves disease. A single record per CDR3 protein comes from TCRdb applying MiXCR to the multiplex PCR reads. The repertoire consists of about half a million distinct CDR3 sequences, with around 12% occurring once and the leading ten covering around 10%. These data also featured in a second study, about T cells in Graves' hyperthyroidism and ophthalmopathy.

The input for sequencing was peripheral blood mononuclear cells (PBMCs), taken at new diagnosis, from a patient treated with antithyroid drugs. These receptors came from a woman aged 25 to 39 with Graves disease. Both conserved end residues are part of each CDR3. The D gene is left open where the match is weak. Not every row has a clone size; where given, it reads once, few, many or a size class.

D: TRBD2
size: many
J: TRBJ2-7
V: TRBV11-2
DNA: TGTGCCAGCAGCTTTGGACTAGCGGAGCAGCAGTACTTC
CDR3: CASSFGLAEQQYF

D: -
size: few
J: TRBJ1-5
V: TRBV19
DNA: TGTGCCAGTAGTGTCGTGGCCGCCTTTAATCAGCCCCAGCATTTT
CDR3: CASSVVAAFNQPQHF

D: -
size: -
J: TRBJ2-3
V: TRBV7-9
DNA: TGTGCCAGCAGCTTAGGAGTCAGATCTAGCACAGATACGCAGTATTTT
CDR3: CASSLGVRSSTDTQYF

D: TRBD1
size: many
J: TRBJ1-6
V: TRBV2
DNA: TGTGCCAGCAGCCCGGGACAGGGTTATTCACCCCTCCACTTT
CDR3: CASSPGQGYSPLHF

D: -
size: -
J: TRBJ2-7
V: TRBV12-3/TRBV12-4
DNA: TGTGCCAGCAGTCTGGGTCCGGGGCCAGGGCCCTCCGAGCAGTACTTC
CDR3: CASSLGPGPGPSEQYF

D: -
size: -
J: TRBJ1-2
V: TRBV20-1
DNA: TGCAGTGCTAGGGTAGTCTATGGCTACACCTTC
CDR3: CSARVVYGYTF

D: TRBD1
size: many
J: TRBJ2-7
V: TRBV29-1
DNA: TGCAGCGTTGCAGGCTTAGGGACAGGGGGGTACGAGCAGTACTTC
CDR3: CSVAGLGTGGYEQYF

D: -
size: many
J: TRBJ2-6
V: TRBV11-2
DNA: TGTGCCAGCAGCTTAGATCCGGTGGGCATCTCTGGGGCCAACGTCCTGACTTTC
CDR3: CASSLDPVGISGANVLTF

D: TRBD1
size: many
J: TRBJ1-1
V: TRBV2
DNA: TGTGCCCGGACTCGGACAGGGGGCATTATGAACACTGAAGCTTTCTTT
CDR3: CARTRTGGIMNTEAFF

D: -
size: many
J: TRBJ1-1
V: TRBV6-2/TRBV6-3
DNA: TGTGCCAGCAGCTCTGCGGGGACCCGTGGTGAAGCTTTCTTT
CDR3: CASSSAGTRGEAFF

D: -
size: few
J: TRBJ2-2
V: TRBV15
DNA: TGTGCCACCTCTCACTTGGGGTCAAACACCGGGGAGCTGTTTTTT
CDR3: CATSHLGSNTGELFF

D: -
size: few
J: TRBJ2-3
V: TRBV11-2
DNA: TGTGCCAGCAGCTTAGGGGCGCTCCGGAGCACAGATACGCAGTATTTT
CDR3: CASSLGALRSTDTQYF

D: TRBD1
size: few
J: TRBJ1-2
V: TRBV7-2
DNA: TGTGCCAGCAGCTCCCTTCTATCGGACAGGGGGGACTATGGCTACACCTTC
CDR3: CASSSLLSDRGDYGYTF

D: -
size: many
J: TRBJ1-3
V: TRBV18
DNA: TGTGCCAGCTCACCACCCCCCGGGCGGGACACCATATATTTT
CDR3: CASSPPPGRDTIYF

D: TRBD2
size: -
J: TRBJ2-1
V: TRBV7-9
DNA: TGTGCCAGCCTGCTAGCGGGAGGTGACAAGTTCTTC
CDR3: CASLLAGGDKFF

D: -
size: many
J: TRBJ1-1
V: TRBV27
DNA: TGTGCCAGCAGTTTGGGACCGAAGTTGAACACTGAAGCTTTCTTT
CDR3: CASSLGPKLNTEAFF

D: -
size: many
J: TRBJ1-1
V: TRBV30
DNA: TGTGCCTGGGGCCGGGACGCCGGAACTCGAAGCTGG
CDR3: CAWGRDAGTRSW

D: -
size: many
J: TRBJ1-2
V: TRBV2
DNA: TGTGCCAGCAGTGAGAGGAGCGGAGTAATTGAAGGCTACACCTTC
CDR3: CASSERSGVIEGYTF

D: -
size: -
J: TRBJ1-2
V: TRBV5-1
DNA: TGCGCCAGCAGCCGGGGGGGCAGCGAAGCTAACTATGGCTACACCTTC
CDR3: CASSRGGSEANYGYTF

D: TRBD2
size: many
J: TRBJ2-3
V: TRBV7-9
DNA: TGTGCCAGCAGCCACCCGAGGCTAGCGGGAGTCTCCCGTAAAACAGATACGCAGTATTTT
CDR3: CASSHPRLAGVSRKTDTQYF

D: TRBD1
size: -
J: TRBJ2-7
V: TRBV30
DNA: TGTGCCTGGAGTGGGTGGGGACAGGTTCATTCCTACGAGCAGTACTTC
CDR3: CAWSGWGQVHSYEQYF

D: TRBD1
size: many
J: TRBJ1-2
V: TRBV30
DNA: TGTGCCTGGGGACGACAGGGCCCCTTAATGGCGGACACCTTC
CDR3: CAWGRQGPLMADTF

D: TRBD1
size: many
J: TRBJ1-1
V: TRBV7-9
DNA: TGTGCCAGCAGCTTGAGGGACAGCCTTAACACTGAAGCTTTCTTT
CDR3: CASSLRDSLNTEAFF

D: TRBD1
size: -
J: TRBJ2-1
V: TRBV5-1
DNA: TGCGCCAGCAGGCAGGACAGGGTCGGGGAGCAGTTCTTC
CDR3: CASRQDRVGEQFF

D: TRBD1
size: few
J: TRBJ2-7
V: TRBV28
DNA: TGTGCCAGCAGTTCGGGACAGGGAACAGATATGTCCTACGAGCAGTACTTC
CDR3: CASSSGQGTDMSYEQYF

D: -
size: few
J: TRBJ1-2
V: TRBV7-3
DNA: TGTGCCAGCAGCCCAAGGGGTCAGGGGAATGGCTACACCTTC
CDR3: CASSPRGQGNGYTF

D: -
size: few
J: TRBJ1-3
V: TRBV6-1
DNA: TGTGCCAGCGCCCGGGACGGCTCTGGAAACACCATATATTTT
CDR3: CASARDGSGNTIYF

D: -
size: many
J: TRBJ1-1
V: TRBV11-2
DNA: TGTGCCAGCAGCTCAGGCTTTTATAGGGTTGGGAGCACTGAAGCTTTCTTT
CDR3: CASSSGFYRVGSTEAFF

D: TRBD1
size: -
J: TRBJ2-6
V: TRBV5-1
DNA: TGCGCCAGCAAAAAATCGACAGGGACTGGGGCCAACGTCCTGACTTTC
CDR3: CASKKSTGTGANVLTF

D: TRBD2
size: many
J: TRBJ2-1
V: TRBV30
DNA: TGTGCCTGGAGTCGGGCTAGCGGGTACAATGAGCAGTTCTTC
CDR3: CAWSRASGYNEQFF

D: -
size: -
J: TRBJ2-1
V: TRBV7-3
DNA: TGTGCCAGCAGCTTAGGAGGGAGGAGTGAGCAGTTCTTC
CDR3: CASSLGGRSEQFF

D: -
size: -
J: TRBJ1-4
V: TRBV7-9
DNA: TGTGCCAGCAGTGGAGGGCCTTCAACTAATGAAAAACTGTTTTTT
CDR3: CASSGGPSTNEKLFF

D: TRBD2
size: few
J: TRBJ2-7
V: TRBV5-1
DNA: TGCGCCAGCAGCTTGACTAGCGGGAGTGAAGAGCAGTACTTC
CDR3: CASSLTSGSEEQYF

D: -
size: -
J: TRBJ2-7
V: TRBV7-2
DNA: TGTGCCAGCAGCTACCGGAGGCCCTACGAGCAGTACTTC
CDR3: CASSYRRPYEQYF

D: -
size: many
J: TRBJ1-1
V: TRBV5-8
DNA: TGTGCCAGCAGCTTGTACGGCCCGAACACTGAAGCTTTCTTT
CDR3: CASSLYGPNTEAFF

D: TRBD1
size: -
J: TRBJ1-2
V: TRBV6-1
DNA: TGTGCCGGTACACCGACAGGGCGAGGCGGTGGCTACACCTTC
CDR3: CAGTPTGRGGGYTF

D: TRBD1
size: few
J: TRBJ2-7
V: TRBV9
DNA: TGTGCCGGCAGCGTGGGACAGAATTCCTACGAGCAGTACTTC
CDR3: CAGSVGQNSYEQYF

D: TRBD2
size: many
J: TRBJ2-7
V: TRBV7-9
DNA: TGTGCCAGCAGCACCGGACTAGCGGGAGTATATGTCGAGCAGTACTTC
CDR3: CASSTGLAGVYVEQYF

D: -
size: many
J: TRBJ2-1
V: TRBV7-2
DNA: TGTGCCAGCAGCTACGGGATTTACAATGAGCAGTTCTTC
CDR3: CASSYGIYNEQFF

D: -
size: -
J: TRBJ1-1
V: TRBV20-1
DNA: TGCAGTGCTAGAGGACAGTTTGAAGCTTTCTTT
CDR3: CSARGQFEAFF

D: TRBD1
size: -
J: TRBJ1-4
V: TRBV7-9
DNA: TGTGCCAGCAGCGGCGGACAGGGCGGATTTTCAACTAATGAAAAACTGTTTTTT
CDR3: CASSGGQGGFSTNEKLFF

D: TRBD1
size: -
J: TRBJ1-3
V: TRBV18
DNA: TGTGCCAGCTCAGCGAGACAGGGTACTTCTGGAAACACCATATATTTT
CDR3: CASSARQGTSGNTIYF

D: TRBD2
size: few
J: TRBJ2-7
V: TRBV13
DNA: TGTGCCAGCAGCCCAACTAGCGGGGGGGCCTACGAGCAGTACTTC
CDR3: CASSPTSGGAYEQYF

D: -
size: many
J: TRBJ2-5
V: TRBV6-1
DNA: TGTGCCACTAAGAAGGGGGGGAATCAAGAGACCCAGTACTTC
CDR3: CATKKGGNQETQYF

D: -
size: -
J: TRBJ2-1
V: TRBV18
DNA: TGTGCCAGCTCCTCGGGCCGGGGATGGTACAATGAGCAGTTCTTC
CDR3: CASSSGRGWYNEQFF

D: -
size: many
J: TRBJ2-3
V: TRBV18
DNA: TGTGCCAGCGCCCGAGGGAGCACAGATACGCAGTATTTT
CDR3: CASARGSTDTQYF

D: -
size: many
J: TRBJ1-2
V: TRBV18
DNA: TGTGCCAGCTCACCCTCCAGGAACTATGGCTACACCTTC
CDR3: CASSPSRNYGYTF

D: -
size: -
J: TRBJ2-7
V: TRBV7-9
DNA: TGTGCCAGCAGCCCAAACCTACAGGGTTACGAGCAGTACTTC
CDR3: CASSPNLQGYEQYF

D: -
size: -
J: TRBJ2-5
V: TRBV27
DNA: TGTGCCAGTGAGTCCGGCGGGAATGCCCAAGAGACCCAGTACTTC
CDR3: CASESGGNAQETQYF

D: -
size: many
J: TRBJ2-4
V: TRBV11-3
DNA: TGTGCCAGCAGCACCGGGGACATTCAGTACTTC
CDR3: CASSTGDIQYF

D: -
size: many
J: TRBJ1-1
V: TRBV6-1
DNA: TGTGCCAGCACTCGGGGGGATTCCGACACTGAAGCTTTCTTT
CDR3: CASTRGDSDTEAFF

D: -
size: -
J: TRBJ1-2
V: TRBV3-1
DNA: TGTGCCAGCAAAGAGTCGGGACTCAGACACTATGGCTACACCTTC
CDR3: CASKESGLRHYGYTF

D: -
size: few
J: TRBJ2-3
V: TRBV6-1
DNA: TGTGCCAGCAACCCGGCTAAGATAACAGATACGCAGTATTTT
CDR3: CASNPAKITDTQYF